This record covers a single T cell receptor beta chain. Patients at the Seattle site were enrolled during active infection and followed longitudinally. This specimen comes from a study of blood T cell repertoires in COVID-19. Across the whole study: Acute-phase and convalescent COVID-19 samples originated in the United States, Italy and Spain.

Original methodology: The authors estimated nucleated cell counts from reference gene primer amplification. Using immunoSEQ multiplex PCR, the repertoire was profiled, and TCRdb retains in-frame clones only, with some absent. V and J calls and clone size come straight from that table; D and trimming were deduced from the DNA. The sample includes under 400,000 clones, approximately 87% seen only once; the top ten take 10%. This CDR3 has 17 amino acids. Germline V gene sequence: CDR1 MNHEY, CDR2 SVGEGT. V dropped 2 bases and J dropped 5; count of bases not matched to a gene: 12. The clonotype was recovered from a woman in her thirties with COVID-19, enrolled during active disease. Specimen: peripheral blood. The chain joins TRBV6-2 or TRBV6-3 to TRBJ2-5; 9 positions agree with TRBD2. Here the CDR3 DNA reads TGTGCCAGCAGTTACCCTCTGGGCGGGAGGGCATGGGAGACCCAGTACTTC. The encoded protein is CASSYPLGGRAWETQYF.